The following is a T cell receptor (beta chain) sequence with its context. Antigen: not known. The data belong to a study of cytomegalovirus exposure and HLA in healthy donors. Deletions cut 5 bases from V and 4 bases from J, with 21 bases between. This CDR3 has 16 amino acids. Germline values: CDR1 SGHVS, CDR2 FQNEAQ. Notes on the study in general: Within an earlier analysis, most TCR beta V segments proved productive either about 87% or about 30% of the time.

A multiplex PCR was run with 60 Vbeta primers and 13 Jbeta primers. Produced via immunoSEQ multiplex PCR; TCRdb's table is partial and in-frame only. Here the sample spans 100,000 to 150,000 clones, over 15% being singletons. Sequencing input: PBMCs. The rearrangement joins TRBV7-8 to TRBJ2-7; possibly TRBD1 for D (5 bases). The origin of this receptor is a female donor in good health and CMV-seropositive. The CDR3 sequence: CASSPKQGFPLYEQYF. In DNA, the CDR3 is TGTGCCAGCAGCCCGAAGCAGGGATTCCCTCTTTACGAGCAGTACTTC.